These 7 T cell receptor beta chains share one sample of origin, sequenced in a study of CD8+CD57+ T cells in acquired aplastic anemia. Genomic DNA acted as the template from which TCR beta VDJ combination and CDR3 sequence profiling were carried out. TCRdb re-derived calls from the reads in MiXCR, one entry per CDR3 protein. The sample consists of about 170,000 distinct CDR3 sequences, about three fifths of them appearing once. The specimen was sorted CD4+, CD8+, or CD8+CD57+ T cells (not recorded which) from PBMCs. All receptors derive from a human donor in good health.

The chain links TRBV5-1 to TRBJ2-7, with D perhaps matching TRBD1 (5 bases). The CDR3 totals 14 residues. The V end was cut by 1 base, the J end by 3 bases, with 11 bases between. Germline V gene lookup returns CDR1 SGHRS and CDR2 YFSETQ. This CDR3 is CASSLSAQGYEQYF. The CDR3 nucleotides are TGCGCCAGCAGCTTGTCGGCCCAGGGCTACGAGCAGTACTTC. Combining the CDR3 with reference TRBV5-1 and TRBJ2-7 gives the whole variable domain KAGVTQTPRYLIKTRGQQVTLSCSPISGHRSVSWYQQTPGQGLQFLFEYFSETQRNKGNFPGRFSGRQFSNSRSEMNVSTLELGDSALYLCASSLSAQGYEQYFGPGTRLTVT.

The CDR3 sequence: CSASSRGLGLNTEAFF. Here the CDR3 DNA reads TGCAGTGCTAGTAGTAGGGGGCTCGGTCTTAACACTGAAGCTTTCTTT. The chain uses TRBV20-1 and TRBJ1-1; 7 nucleotides line up with TRBD1. V lost 3 bases to trimming and J lost 2 bases; unmatched junction nucleotides: 12. Germline V gene sequence: CDR1 DFQATT, CDR2 SNEGSKA (reference sequence). The CDR3 extends over 16 amino acids.

J is TRBJ2-5 and V is TRBV10-3; the D gene is possibly TRBD2 (6 bases). V lost 2 bases and J lost 4, with 11 bases in between. CDR1 and CDR2 (germline): ENHRY, SYGVKD. The CDR3 sequence is 14 residues long. CDR3 in amino acids: CAISEGRGGETQYF. CDR3 sequence (DNA): TGTGCCATCAGTGAGGGGCGGGGTGGAGAGACCCAGTACTTC.

Ten or more counts support this clonotype. The chain couples TRBV29-1 to TRBJ1-3; tentatively, D is TRBD1 (5 bases). The germline V and J ends were trimmed by 4 bases and 6 bases, with 19 bases remaining between them. The CDR3 has 15 amino acids. CDR1 is SQVTM, CDR2 ANQGSEA, per germline. DNA for the CDR3: TGCAGCGTTGTTCAGACAGCGGAGCGCTTAAACACCATATATTTT. It yields the protein CSVVQTAERLNTIYF.

A single count supports this clonotype. The chain recombines TRBV7-8 with TRBJ2-3; the match to TRBD2 covers 7 bases. The V segment lost 5 bases and the J segment 1 base; nucleotides outside the gene matches: 6. The CDR3 loop spans 15 amino acids. Germline lookup yields CDR1 SGHVS and CDR2 FQNEAQ. CDR3 DNA sequence: TGTGCCAGCAGCAGCGGGACTCGGGGCACAGATACGCAGTATTTT. Translated: CASSSGTRGTDTQYF.

The V call is TRBV29-1, the J call TRBJ1-1, with a weak D call TRBD1 (6 bases). The V gene lost 4 bases and the J gene lost 4 bases, with 10 bases spanning the gap. Looked up from germline, CDR1 is SQVTM and CDR2 is ANQGSEA. This CDR3 has 12 residues. For the CDR3, the DNA is TGCAGCGTTGTATACAGGGTCACTGAAGCTTTCTTT. It yields the protein CSVVYRVTEAFF.

This chain connects TRBV24-1 to TRBJ2-7; 9 bases are a match to TRBD1. With the DNA end fitting TRBJ2-5 better, the J assignment may be wrong. There are 15 residues in the CDR3. Germline V gene lookup returns CDR1 KGHDR and CDR2 SFDVKD. The DNA of the CDR3 is TGTGCCACCAGTGAATCGGGACAGGGCCGAGAGACCCAGTACTTC. It is translated as CATSESGQGRETQYF.